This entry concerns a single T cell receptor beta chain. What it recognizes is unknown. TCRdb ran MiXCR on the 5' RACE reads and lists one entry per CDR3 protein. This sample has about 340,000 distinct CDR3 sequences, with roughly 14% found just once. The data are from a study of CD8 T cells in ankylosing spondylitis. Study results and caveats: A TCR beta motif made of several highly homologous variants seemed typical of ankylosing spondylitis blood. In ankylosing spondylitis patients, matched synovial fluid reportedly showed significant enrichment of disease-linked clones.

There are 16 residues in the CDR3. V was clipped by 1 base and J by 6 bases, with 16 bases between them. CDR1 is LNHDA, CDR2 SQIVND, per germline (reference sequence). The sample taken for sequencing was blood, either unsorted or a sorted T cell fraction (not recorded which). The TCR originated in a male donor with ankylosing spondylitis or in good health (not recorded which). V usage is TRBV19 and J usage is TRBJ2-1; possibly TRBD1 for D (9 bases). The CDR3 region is CASSIVAGQGRNEQFF. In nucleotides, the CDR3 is TGTGCCAGTAGTATAGTAGCGGGACAGGGTCGCAATGAGCAGTTCTTC. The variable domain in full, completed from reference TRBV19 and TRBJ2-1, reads DGGITQSPKYLFRKEGQNVTLSCEQNLNHDAMYWYRQDPGQGLRLIYYSQIVNDFQKGDIAEGYSVSREKKESFPLTVTSAQKNPTAFYLCASSIVAGQGRNEQFFGPGTRLTVL.